This passage covers 13 T cell receptor beta chains from one sample sequenced in a study of PD-1 blockade in classical Hodgkin lymphoma. There was relapse after autologous stem cell transplantation in every patient, and there was variation in brentuximab vedotin exposure. Profiled with immunoSEQ multiplex PCR; TCRdb holds only in-frame clones, not every one. The data contain roughly 50,000 clones, around 81% of them singletons. The sequences come from peripheral blood mononuclear cells (PBMCs), collected before the second cycle of nivolumab. The receptors here all came from a human donor with classical Hodgkin lymphoma.

This chain links TRBV5-4 with TRBJ2-3; D may be TRBD1 (6 bases). Trimming removed 3 bases from V and 2 bases from J, with 13 bases in between. Germline V gene lookup returns CDR1 SGHNT and CDR2 YYREEE (reference sequence). The CDR3 loop spans 15 amino acids. CDR3 coding DNA: TGTGCCAGCAGCTCCGGGACAAGTATCACAGATACGCAGTATTTT. Its protein product is CASSSGTSITDTQYF.

V usage is TRBV30 and J usage is TRBJ1-5, with no clear D. V lost 1 base and J 3 bases, leaving 22 bases between the germline ends. The CDR3 has 18 residues. Per the germline V gene, CDR1 is GTSNPN and CDR2 is SVGIG (reference sequence). The CDR3 here is CAWSAGVFARNTNQPQHF. CDR3 nucleotides: TGTGCCTGGAGTGCAGGCGTCTTCGCCCGAAACACCAATCAGCCCCAGCATTTT.

The chain combines TRBV5-6 with TRBJ1-1; tentatively, D is TRBD1 (5 bases). The CDR3 has 14 amino acids. V lost 0 bases and J lost 3, with 9 bases in between. The germline gives CDR1 SGHDT, CDR2 YYEEEE. CDR3 residues: CASSLDRRDTEAFF. Here the CDR3 DNA reads TGTGCCAGCAGCTTGGATCGCAGGGACACTGAAGCTTTCTTT.

Only a few counts were recorded for this clone. This chain joins TRBV28 and TRBJ2-3; 11 nucleotides match TRBD2. The V gene's germline CDR1 is MDHEN and CDR2 SYDVKM. J lost 1 base, V lost 6 bases, and 21 bases had no gene match. The CDR3 runs 21 residues. CDR3 loop: CASRPVLLAGGPHRGTDTQYF. The CDR3 DNA is TGTGCCAGCAGACCTGTACTTCTAGCGGGGGGACCTCACAGAGGCACAGATACGCAGTATTTT.

The chain carries TRBV2 and TRBJ1-1; 10 bases match TRBD1. Trimming at V came to 5 bases and at J to 8 bases, leaving 5 bases not matched to a gene. The CDR3 contains 13 residues. The germline CDR1 and CDR2 sequences are SNHLY and FYNNEI. The CDR3 DNA sequence: TGTGCCAGCAGTCGGGACAGGGGATCAGAAGCTTTCTTT. Translating gives CASSRDRGSEAFF.

This clone was counted a few times. Here the CDR3 reads CSAGDGYGYTF. CDR3 DNA: TGCAGCGCGGGGGACGGCTATGGCTACACCTTC. The chain links TRBV29-1 to TRBJ1-2; tentative D call: TRBD1 (5 bases). The CDR3 is 11 residues long. V lost 7 bases to trimming and J lost 4 bases, with 10 bases between them. Looked up from germline, CDR1 is SQVTM and CDR2 is ANQGSEA. Looking up the rest from reference TRBV29-1 and TRBJ1-2 gives the full variable domain: SAVISQKPSRDICQRGTSLTIQCQVDSQVTMMFWYRQQPGQSLTLIATANQGSEATYESGFVIDKFPISRPNLTFSTLTVSNMSPEDSSIYLCSAGDGYGYTFGSGTRLTVV.

This clone has only one observation. V is TRBV28 and J is TRBJ1-1; a weak D match, TRBD1 (5 bases). Trimming left V 0 bases short and J 0 bases short, with 14 bases between. This CDR3 contains 17 residues. Per germline, CDR1 MDHEN and CDR2 SYDVKM. As DNA, the CDR3 is TGTGCCAGCAGTTTATGGCAGGGCTCGAACATGAACACTGAAGCTTTCTTT. Protein sequence: CASSLWQGSNMNTEAFF.

The genes are TRBV5-1 and TRBJ2-3, with D uncertain. Trimming stripped 3 bases from V and 1 base from J, with 3 bases between. The germline V gene encodes CDR1 SGHRS and CDR2 YFSETQ. CDR3 length: 12 residues. The CDR3: CASSWGTDTQYF. CDR3 coding DNA: TGCGCCAGCAGCTGGGGCACAGATACGCAGTATTTT.

The CDR3 DNA is TGTGCCAGCAGCGCTGGGACTAGCGGCCCACCGAAGAAGCTGTTTTTT. It yields the protein CASSAGTSGPPKKLFF. The gene calls are TRBV9 and TRBJ2-2, with 11 positions matching TRBD2. The CDR3 covers 16 residues. CDR1 and CDR2 (germline): SGDLS, YYNGEE. V gave up 3 bases and J gave up 12 bases; unmatched junction bases: 13. Full variable domain (rest looked up from reference TRBV9 and TRBJ2-2): DSGVTQTPKHLITATGQRVTLRCSPRSGDLSVYWYQQSLDQGLQFLIQYYNGEERAKGNILERFSAQQFPDLHSELNLSSLELGDSALYFCASSAGTSGPPKKLFFGEGSRLTVL.

The chain carries TRBV19 and TRBJ1-2; 9 bases agree with TRBD1. The germline gives CDR1 LNHDA, CDR2 SQIVND (reference sequence). With 1 base clipped from V and 5 bases from J, the junction kept 14 bases outside the gene matches. The CDR3 has 18 amino acids. In nucleotides, the CDR3 is TGTGCCAGTAGTATAGTCCTGGGACAGGGTGGTTTTCCATATGGCTACACCTTC. Its translation is CASSIVLGQGGFPYGYTF.

The rearrangement joins TRBV5-1 to TRBJ2-2, with TRBD2 matching over 9 bases. This CDR3 is built from 16 residues. Germline values: CDR1 SGHRS, CDR2 YFSETQ. The ends lost 4 bases at V and 3 bases at J; junction bases unmatched: 7. The DNA of the CDR3 is TGCGCCAGCAGCCCGGGACTAGCTCCTCACACCGGGGAGCTGTTTTTT. This sequence encodes CASSPGLAPHTGELFF.

This clone was observed a handful of times. V is TRBV5-6 and J is TRBJ1-1, with D unresolved. Trimming left V 3 bases short and J 1 base short, with 4 bases between. Germline lookup yields CDR1 SGHDT and CDR2 YYEEEE. There are 12 residues in the CDR3. CDR3 protein: CASSYGNTEAFF. The CDR3, as DNA: TGTGCCAGCAGCTACGGGAACACTGAAGCTTTCTTT.

V and J are TRBV5-4 and TRBJ2-7; D possibly corresponds to TRBD2 (6 bases). This CDR3 spans 14 amino acids. Between the trimmed V and J ends, which lost 1 base and 2 bases, there was a span of 10 bases. Germline CDR1 and CDR2: SGHNT and YYREEE (reference sequence). Here the CDR3 reads CASSLYGGAYEQYF. CDR3 nucleotide sequence: TGTGCCAGCAGCTTGTACGGCGGGGCCTACGAGCAGTACTTC. Full variable domain (remainder filled in from reference TRBV5-4 and TRBJ2-7): ETGVTQSPTHLIKTRGQQVTLRCSSQSGHNTVSWYQQALGQGPQFIFQYYREEENGRGNFPPRFSGLQFPNYSSELNVNALELDDSALYLCASSLYGGAYEQYFGPGTRLTVT.